The next 16 T cell receptor beta chains were all read from a single sample in a study of T cell responses to AZD1222 COVID-19 vaccine. The repertoire was sequenced with immunoSEQ multiplex PCR; TCRdb's copy has only in-frame clones and lacks some. The sample shows approximately 74,000 clones, 86% of them seen only once. The source was peripheral blood, collected on day 0 of AZD1222 vaccination. The origin of the receptors is an adult in good health.

The V gene is TRBV6-2 or TRBV6-3, the J gene TRBJ2-3; D might be TRBD2 (6 bases). The CDR3 totals 16 residues. CDR1 and CDR2 from the germline V gene are MNHEY and SVGEGT. The V gene lost 2 bases and the J gene lost 0 bases, with 12 bases spanning the gap. The CDR3: CASSYGPGDSTDTQYF. CDR3 sequence (DNA): TGTGCCAGCAGTTACGGGCCGGGGGATAGCACAGATACGCAGTATTTT.

The chain combines TRBV6-2 or TRBV6-3 with TRBJ1-1, with TRBD1 as a possible D gene (6 bases). Per germline, CDR1 MNHEY and CDR2 SVGEGT. V shed 6 bases and J shed 1 base, with 15 bases lying between them. The CDR3 is made up of 15 amino acids. DNA of the CDR3: TGTGCCAGCAGCGCCCCTAGGGGGTCGAACACTGAAGCTTTCTTT. It specifies CASSAPRGSNTEAFF.

V usage is TRBV3-1 (or the pseudogene TRBV3-2) and J usage is TRBJ1-2, with D unresolved. In germline, CDR1 is LGHDT, CDR2 YNNKEL (reference sequence). The V end lost 2 bases, the J end lost 4 bases, and 11 bases lay between the germline ends. The CDR3 is 14 residues long. In DNA, the CDR3 is TGTGCCAGCAGCCAATTCGAGGGTGCCTATGGCTACACCTTC. The encoded protein is CASSQFEGAYGYTF.

V usage is TRBV28 and J usage is TRBJ2-7; D remains ambiguous. The CDR3 spans 12 residues. V lost 7 bases, J lost 3 bases, and 10 bases lay in between. In germline, CDR1 is MDHEN, CDR2 SYDVKM. The CDR3 loop reads CASNPPGYEQYF. Written as DNA, the CDR3 is TGTGCCAGCAACCCTCCGGGCTACGAGCAGTACTTC.

The gene calls are TRBV28 and TRBJ1-4; D call uncertain. With 2 bases removed from V and 6 bases from J, the gap between germline ends came to 7 bases. This CDR3 contains 13 residues. Per germline, CDR1 MDHEN and CDR2 SYDVKM. CDR3 sequence: CASSLQGDEKLFF. The DNA of the CDR3 is TGTGCCAGCAGTTTACAAGGCGATGAAAAACTGTTTTTT. The whole variable domain, remainder taken from reference TRBV28 and TRBJ1-4, is DVKVTQSSRYLVKRTGEKVFLECVQDMDHENMFWYRQDPGLGLRLIYFSYDVKMKEKGDIPEGYSVSREKKERFSLILESASTNQTSMYLCASSLQGDEKLFFGSGTQLSVL.

This chain links TRBV19 with TRBJ2-6; perhaps TRBD2 as D (5 bases). The CDR3 length is 16 residues. Germline lookup yields CDR1 LNHDA and CDR2 SQIVND (reference sequence). V gave up 6 bases and J gave up 0 bases, with 12 bases separating them. The CDR3 sequence: CASRNGDASGANVLTF. The DNA of the CDR3 is TGTGCCAGTAGAAACGGGGATGCCTCTGGGGCCAACGTCCTGACTTTC.

This clone was found a few times. The chain combines TRBV28 with TRBJ1-5, with 7 bases matching TRBD1. The V and J ends lost 5 bases and 3 bases, in that order; junction bases with no gene match: 10. Looked up from germline, CDR1 is MDHEN and CDR2 is SYDVKM. The CDR3 runs 16 residues. CDR3 region: CASSRNRGLANQPQHF. The CDR3 DNA is TGTGCCAGCAGTAGGAACAGGGGACTGGCCAATCAGCCCCAGCATTTT.

The CDR3 DNA reads TGCGCCAGCAGCCAAGATGGGACAGCGAACACCGGGGAGCTGTTTTTT. It translates to CASSQDGTANTGELFF. The V gene is TRBV4-3, the J gene TRBJ2-2; 7 nucleotides agree with TRBD1. Unmatched junction bases numbered 1, after V lost 0 bases and J lost 0 bases. Per germline, CDR1 LGHNA and CDR2 YSLEER. The CDR3 totals 16 residues.

The chain carries TRBV2 and TRBJ1-5; TRBD1 aligns across 7 bases. J gave up 4 bases and V 7 bases, and 4 bases lay outside the gene matches. In germline, CDR1 is SNHLY, CDR2 FYNNEI. The CDR3 runs to 13 residues. CDR3 sequence reads: CASTPQGNQPQHF. The CDR3 region has the DNA TGTGCCAGCACTCCACAGGGGAATCAGCCCCAGCATTTT. The complete variable domain, with remaining parts taken from reference TRBV2 and TRBJ1-5, reads EPEVTQTPSHQVTQMGQEVILRCVPISNHLYFYWYRQILGQKVEFLVSFYNNEISEKSEIFDDQFSVERPDGSNFTLKIRSTKLEDSAMYFCASTPQGNQPQHFGDGTRLSIL.

This clone was seen more than once but under ten times. The V call is TRBV28, the J call TRBJ1-4; TRBD1 agrees at 7 bases. This CDR3 is 14 amino acids long. Germline V gene data show CDR1 as MDHEN and CDR2 as SYDVKM. J was trimmed by 8 bases and V by 2 bases; bases with no gene match: 5. The CDR3 sequence: CASSLPDREEKLFF. The CDR3 DNA is TGTGCCAGCAGTTTACCCGACAGGGAAGAAAAACTGTTTTTT.

In DNA form, the CDR3 reads TGTGCCTGTCCCGGGACAGGGGGCTTGGGAGATACGCAGTATTTT. Protein product: CACPGTGGLGDTQYF. This rearrangement joins TRBV30 to TRBJ2-3, with 12 bases lining up with TRBD1. The CDR3 is made up of 15 amino acids. Germline lookup yields CDR1 GTSNPN and CDR2 SVGIG (reference sequence). With 6 bases clipped from V and 5 bases from J, the junction kept 9 bases outside the gene matches.

This clone was found a few times. V gene TRBV7-2 combines with J gene TRBJ2-5, with 7 bases matching TRBD2. This CDR3 comprises 14 residues. V trimming: 2 bases; J trimming: 1 base; junction bases outside the gene matches: 1. From germline, CDR1 is SGHTA and CDR2 FQGNSA. DNA for the CDR3: TGTGCCAGCAGCTTAACGGGGGGCCAAGAGACCCAGTACTTC. Translated: CASSLTGGQETQYF.

The chain employs TRBV7-2 and TRBJ1-5, with unresolved D. Germline V gene lookup returns CDR1 SGHTA and CDR2 FQGNSA. This CDR3 comprises 17 residues. V lost 5 bases to trimming and J lost 2 bases, with 19 bases between them. CDR3 nucleotide sequence: TGTGCCAGCAGCCCCCCCGCGTCAGCTTGGGGCAATCAGCCCCAGCATTTT. This translates into CASSPPASAWGNQPQHF. The variable domain in full, with the rest retrieved from reference TRBV7-2 and TRBJ1-5, is GAGVSQSPSNKVTEKGKDVELRCDPISGHTALYWYRQSLGQGLEFLIYFQGNSAPDKSGLPSDRFSAERTGGSVSTLTIQRTQQEDSAVYLCASSPPASAWGNQPQHFGDGTRLSIL.

The chain links TRBV3-1 (or the pseudogene TRBV3-2) to TRBJ1-6, with D uncertain. The V end was cut by 7 bases, the J end by 0 bases, with 16 bases between. The CDR3 totals 17 residues. Germline loops: CDR1 LGHDT, CDR2 YNNKEL (reference sequence). The CDR3 DNA sequence: TGTGCCAGCAACCATGGAGGCCTTAGCTCCTATAATTCACCCCTCCACTTT. It codes for CASNHGGLSSYNSPLHF.

The gene calls are TRBV9 and TRBJ1-2, with 8 bases lining up with TRBD1. Germline CDR1 reads SGDLS; CDR2 reads YYNGEE. The CDR3 consists of 17 residues. V dropped 3 bases and J dropped 7; count of bases not matched to a gene: 17. The chain's CDR3 is CASSAQGDEAYGGGYTF. The CDR3 DNA reads as TGTGCCAGCAGCGCACAGGGGGACGAGGCCTATGGAGGTGGCTACACCTTC.

This rearrangement joins TRBV9 to TRBJ1-3, with a weak D call TRBD1 (5 bases). Trimming removed 1 base from V and 0 bases from J, with 14 bases in between. Germline V gives CDR1 SGDLS, CDR2 YYNGEE. The CDR3 has 17 residues. The CDR3 loop is CASSVSELGGSGNTIYF. In DNA form, the CDR3 reads TGTGCCAGCAGCGTATCCGAACTGGGGGGCTCTGGAAACACCATATATTTT.